The rows below give T cell receptor beta chains drawn from one sample of a study of blood T cells in healthy people across ages. TCRdb used MiXCR to reprocess the 5' RACE reads, holding one entry per CDR3 protein. Here the sample spans 1,500,000 or so distinct CDR3 sequences, approximately 63% being singletons. Sequencing used blood. The receptors were gathered from a man in his late teens or twenties in good health. CDR3s include the opening cysteine and the closing phenylalanine or tryptophan. The order of the fields is V gene, J gene, D gene, clone size, CDR3 DNA, CDR3 protein. The D gene is left open where the match is weak. Rows may omit the clone size; those that give it use once, few, many or a size class.

TRBV4-1	TRBJ2-7	TRBD2	once	TGCGCCAGCAGCCCTGGACTAGCGGGGAGGGCCTACGAGCAGTACTTC	CASSPGLAGRAYEQYF
TRBV29-1	TRBJ2-1	TRBD2	few	TGCAGCGTTGATGGGGGAGGGCCCTACAATGAGCAGTTCTTC	CSVDGGGPYNEQFF
TRBV6-6	TRBJ2-6	NA	NA	TGTGCCAGCAGTTACGACGGTTACTCTGGGGCCAACGTCCTGACTTTC	CASSYDGYSGANVLTF
TRBV5-6	TRBJ1-6	NA	NA	TGTGCCAGCAGCCCTCATTCACCCCTCCACTTT	CASSPHSPLHF
TRBV20-1	TRBJ2-7	NA	NA	TGCAGTGCTAGATCCGGGATCGAGCAGTACTTC	CSARSGIEQYF
TRBV21-1	TRBJ2-7	NA	many	TGTGCCAGCAGCAAGCGGTCCTACGAGCAGTACTTC	CASSKRSYEQYF
TRBV5-1	TRBJ2-7	TRBD1	NA	TGCGCCAGCAGCTTGATGGGACAGCTCGGGGCGAACGAGCAGTACTTC	CASSLMGQLGANEQYF
TRBV7-9	TRBJ2-5	TRBD1	NA	TGTGCCAGCAGCCCCCGGACAGGGGGCACCCAAGAGACCCAGTACTTC	CASSPRTGGTQETQYF
TRBV11-2	TRBJ1-2	NA	NA	TGTGCCAGCAGCTTAGACAACAGGATTTATGGCTACACCTTC	CASSLDNRIYGYTF
TRBV4-1	TRBJ2-7	TRBD2	few	TGCGCCAGCAGCCAACTAGCGGAAGCATACGAGCAGTACTTC	CASSQLAEAYEQYF
TRBV12-3/TRBV12-4	TRBJ2-1	NA	NA	TGTGCCAGCCATTTGTCCGGTAGCTGGAACAATGAGCAGTTCTTC	CASHLSGSWNNEQFF
TRBV6-2/TRBV6-3	TRBJ2-5	NA	NA	TGTGCCAGCAGCCCCATCGACAGCGACCAAGAGACCCAGTACTTC	CASSPIDSDQETQYF
TRBV12-3/TRBV12-4	TRBJ2-5	NA	once	TGTGCCAGCAGTTCCCGGGGGCTGGAAGAGACCCAGTACTTC	CASSSRGLEETQYF
TRBV3-1	TRBJ2-3	NA	few	TGTGCCAGCAGCCAAAATCGGCGGGGCGGTTCAGATACGCAGTATTTT	CASSQNRRGGSDTQYF
TRBV10-3	TRBJ2-3	NA	few	TGTGCCATCAGTGAGTCGAGGGGGAACACAGATACGCAGTATTTT	CAISESRGNTDTQYF
TRBV6-1	TRBJ1-2	TRBD1	NA	TGTGCCAGCACCGGGACAGATAACTATGGCTACACCTTC	CASTGTDNYGYTF
TRBV27	TRBJ1-1	TRBD1	once	TGTGCCAGCAGTCAAAAGGGACAGGGGTACACTGAAGCTTTCTTT	CASSQKGQGYTEAFF
TRBV7-9	TRBJ2-5	TRBD2	NA	TGTGCCAGCAGCTCCCTAAGGTCTCCAGCGGGATTCCCCGAAACCCAGTACTTC	CASSSLRSPAGFPETQYF
TRBV11-2	TRBJ2-4	TRBD2	few	TGTGCCAGCAGCCGGACTAGAAACATTCAGTACTTC	CASSRTRNIQYF
TRBV20-1	TRBJ2-7	NA	few	TGCAGTGCTAGAGATCCCAAACAATACGAGCAGTACTTC	CSARDPKQYEQYF
TRBV4-2	TRBJ2-7	TRBD2	NA	TGTGCCAGCAGCCCCTCCACTAGCGGGAGGATCTACGAGCAGTACTTC	CASSPSTSGRIYEQYF
TRBV28	TRBJ1-2	NA	NA	TGTGCCAGCGGAAAATTGGGTGGAGAGGACTATGGCTACACCTTC	CASGKLGGEDYGYTF
TRBV7-2	TRBJ2-1	NA	NA	TGTGCCAGTAGCCAAAACGCTGCTGCCTACAATGAGCAGTTCTTC	CASSQNAAAYNEQFF
TRBV2	TRBJ2-7	TRBD2	NA	TGTGCCAGCAGGCCTACTAGCGGATCGTTCTCCTACGAGCAGTACTTC	CASRPTSGSFSYEQYF
TRBV28	TRBJ1-2	NA	NA	TGTGCCAGCAGCATCTCGGAACAGAACTATGGCTACACCTTC	CASSISEQNYGYTF
TRBV20-1	TRBJ2-5	NA	NA	TGCAGTGCTAGAGTAGTCGGCACAGGGTTTGGAGAGACCCAGTACTTC	CSARVVGTGFGETQYF
TRBV6-1	TRBJ2-1	TRBD2	many	TGTGCCAGCAGGGGGGAGACTAGCGGGAGGCTCTACAATGAGCAGTTCTTC	CASRGETSGRLYNEQFF
TRBV6-5	TRBJ2-3	TRBD2	NA	TGTGCCAGCAGTCCCGGGGCGGGGGGGGGCACAGATACGCAGTATTTT	CASSPGAGGGTDTQYF
TRBV6-1	TRBJ2-1	NA	NA	TGTGCCAGCATGCCAGTCACAGGGTCCTACAATGAGCAGTTCTTC	CASMPVTGSYNEQFF
TRBV20-1	TRBJ2-5	NA	NA	TGCAGTGCTAGGAAGGACGCAAAGCAGTACTTC	CSARKDAKQYF
TRBV12-3/TRBV12-4	TRBJ1-2	NA	NA	TGTGCCAGCAGTTTTCGAGTGGATGGCTACACCTTC	CASSFRVDGYTF
TRBV28	TRBJ2-7	NA	few	TGTGCCAGCAGATCAGGGGTCCGAGACGACGAGCAGTACTTC	CASRSGVRDDEQYF
TRBV7-2	TRBJ1-2	NA	few	TGTGCCAGCAGCTACCGGGCAGGGCCCATTCTCAACTATGGCTACACCTTC	CASSYRAGPILNYGYTF
TRBV6-5	TRBJ2-7	NA	NA	TGTGCCAGCAGTTACGGTTTTGGGTACGAGCAGTACTTC	CASSYGFGYEQYF
TRBV7-2	TRBJ2-7	NA	NA	TGTGCCAGCAGCTTCCGAAACTCCTACGAGCAGTACTTC	CASSFRNSYEQYF
TRBV29-1	TRBJ2-1	NA	few	TGCAGCGGTGGACGCGACAGGGAGCAGTTCTTC	CSGGRDREQFF
TRBV20-1	TRBJ2-1	NA	few	TGCAGTGCTAGCACAGCGGTAGACTCCTACAATGAGCAGTTCTTC	CSASTAVDSYNEQFF
TRBV7-9	TRBJ1-2	TRBD1	NA	TGTGCCAGCAGCTATGGGACAGGGGCTAACTATGGCTACACCTTC	CASSYGTGANYGYTF
TRBV24-1	TRBJ2-4	TRBD1	NA	TGTGCCACCAGTGATTCGTCCGGGACAGGGAACATTCAGTACTTC	CATSDSSGTGNIQYF
TRBV6-6	TRBJ2-5	TRBD1	NA	TGTGCCAGCAGTTACCTCGCCGACAGGGACGGGGAGACCCAGTACTTC	CASSYLADRDGETQYF
TRBV20-1	TRBJ2-1	TRBD2	many	TGCAGTGCCGCCGCCCTAGCGGGAAGCTCCTACAATGAGCAGTTCTTC	CSAAALAGSSYNEQFF
TRBV6-5	TRBJ2-1	TRBD1	NA	TGTGCCAGCAGTTACAGGGGGTATTACGTGGGACAGGGGTCCAATGAGCAGTTCTTC	CASSYRGYYVGQGSNEQFF
TRBV5-1	TRBJ2-3	NA	NA	TGCGCCAGCAGTTTGGGGGGCAGTAATGTAGATACGCAGTATTTT	CASSLGGSNVDTQYF
TRBV29-1	TRBJ1-1	NA	NA	TGCAGCGTTGGCAGGGAATCGGTCGACACTGAAGCTTTCTTT	CSVGRESVDTEAFF
TRBV15	TRBJ1-3	NA	NA	TGTGCCACCCTGGACGATTTCTCTGGAAACACCATATATTTT	CATLDDFSGNTIYF
TRBV20-1	TRBJ2-5	TRBD2	NA	TGCAGTGCTAGAGTCGGGGACTACAATGAGCAGTACTTC	CSARVGDYNEQYF
TRBV27	TRBJ1-5	NA	NA	TGTGCCAGCAGACCGAGACTCCCGACAGACCACTATAGCAATCAGCCCCAGCATTTT	CASRPRLPTDHYSNQPQHF
TRBV18	TRBJ1-1	TRBD1	NA	TGTGCCAGCTCACCGCGACAGGGAGGGAGTACTGAAGCTTTCTTT	CASSPRQGGSTEAFF
TRBV4-2	TRBJ2-7	NA	NA	TGTGCCAGCAGCCAATTTCTAGGGCGCGAGCAGTACTTC	CASSQFLGREQYF
TRBV7-9	TRBJ2-5	NA	few	TGTGCCAGCAGCTCAGTGGGAGAAGGGACGGAGACCCAGTACTTC	CASSSVGEGTETQYF
TRBV7-2	TRBJ2-3	TRBD2	NA	TGTGCCAGCAGCTTACTGACTAGCTTGGATACGCAGTATTTT	CASSLLTSLDTQYF
TRBV2	TRBJ2-7	TRBD1	NA	TGTGCCAGCGGGACAGAGATTCTCTACGAGCAGTACTTC	CASGTEILYEQYF
TRBV27	TRBJ1-2	NA	few	TGTGCCAGCAGTTTAGAGGGGGGTAACTATGGCTACACCTTC	CASSLEGGNYGYTF
TRBV15	TRBJ1-1	NA	NA	TGTGCCACCAGCAGAGGTGGGGAAACTGAAGCTTTCTTT	CATSRGGETEAFF